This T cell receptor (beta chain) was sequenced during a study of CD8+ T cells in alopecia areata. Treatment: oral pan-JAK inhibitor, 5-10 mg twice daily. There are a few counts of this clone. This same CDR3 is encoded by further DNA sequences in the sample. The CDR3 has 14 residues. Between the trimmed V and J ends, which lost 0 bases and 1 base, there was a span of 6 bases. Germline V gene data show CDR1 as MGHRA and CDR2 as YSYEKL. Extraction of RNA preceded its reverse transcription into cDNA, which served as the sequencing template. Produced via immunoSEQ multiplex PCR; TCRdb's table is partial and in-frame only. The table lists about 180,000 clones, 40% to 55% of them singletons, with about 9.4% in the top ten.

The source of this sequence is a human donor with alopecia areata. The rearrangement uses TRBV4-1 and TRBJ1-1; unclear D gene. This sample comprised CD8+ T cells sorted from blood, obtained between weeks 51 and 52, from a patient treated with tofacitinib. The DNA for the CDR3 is TGCGCCAGCAGCCAAGATCCTCGGAACACTGAAGCTTTCTTT. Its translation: CASSQDPRNTEAFF.